The entry below gives a single T cell receptor (beta chain) sequence along with its context. Clones were sequenced by immunoSEQ multiplex PCR, and TCRdb holds only the in-frame ones, with some missing. The table lists around 70,000 clones, around 83% of them singletons. The CDR3 runs 17 residues. V shed 9 bases and J shed 10 bases, with 31 bases lying between them. Germline V gene data show CDR1 as SEHNR and CDR2 as FQNEAQ (reference sequence). The data were taken from a study of OX40 agonist ivuxolimab in advanced cancers. V and J are TRBV7-9 and TRBJ2-1; either TRBD1 or TRBD2 may supply D (5 bases each). The material was CD4+ or CD8+ T cells sorted from blood, obtained in a trial of the OX40 agonist ivuxolimab. This sequence was found in an adult with an advanced solid tumor such as melanoma, head and neck, liver or kidney cancer. The CDR3 region is CASAFGGSGDSSKEQFF. Written as DNA, the CDR3 is TGTGCCAGTGCCTTTGGGGGATCAGGCGACAGCTCGAAGGAGCAGTTCTTC.